The TCR beta chain described here comes from a study of beta chain features in type 1 diabetes. The germline CDR1 and CDR2 sequences are SNHLY and FYNNEI. Trimming took 6 bases from V and 7 from J; bases not matched to a gene: 1. The CDR3 extends over 12 amino acids. Expressed TCRB transcripts were sequenced, since all the RNA that had been isolated was reverse transcribed. The repertoire was sequenced with immunoSEQ multiplex PCR; TCRdb's copy has only in-frame clones and lacks some. Of around 500,000 clones in the sample, approximately 10% were seen once. Cell sorting via CD45RO/CCR7/CD25/CD127/CD95/CD27 was performed to obtain CD4+ naive, central memory, regulatory and stem cell-like memory cells. As regards this clone: Different DNA sequences within this sample yield the same CDR3.

This clonotype was obtained from a woman between 18 and 30 years old in good health. This chain joins TRBV2 and TRBJ2-4; 9 bases align to TRBD1. Source material: naive CD4+ T cells from blood. For the CDR3, the DNA is TGTGCCAGCAGGACAGGGGGGAACATTCAGTACTTC. Its translation: CASRTGGNIQYF.